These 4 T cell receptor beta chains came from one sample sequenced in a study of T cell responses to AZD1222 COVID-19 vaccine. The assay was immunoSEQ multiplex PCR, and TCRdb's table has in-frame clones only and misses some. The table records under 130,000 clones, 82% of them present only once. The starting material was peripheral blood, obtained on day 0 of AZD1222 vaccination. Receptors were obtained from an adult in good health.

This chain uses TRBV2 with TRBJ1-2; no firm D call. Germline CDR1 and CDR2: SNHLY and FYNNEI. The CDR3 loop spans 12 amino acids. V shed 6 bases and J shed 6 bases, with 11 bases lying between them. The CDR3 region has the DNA TGTGCCAGCAGGATCCTAACCGATGGCTACACCTTC. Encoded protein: CASRILTDGYTF. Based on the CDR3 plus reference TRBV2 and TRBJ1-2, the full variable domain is EPEVTQTPSHQVTQMGQEVILRCVPISNHLYFYWYRQILGQKVEFLVSFYNNEISEKSEIFDDQFSVERPDGSNFTLKIRSTKLEDSAMYFCASRILTDGYTFGSGTRLTVV.

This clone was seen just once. DNA for the CDR3: TGTGCCAGCAGCTCCCCTAGGAACATTCAGTACTTC. Encoded protein: CASSSPRNIQYF. The chain joins TRBV7-9 to TRBJ2-4, with D unclear. CDR3 length: 12 amino acids. Trimming stripped 4 bases from V and 7 bases from J, with 8 bases between. Germline CDR1 and CDR2: SEHNR and FQNEAQ (reference sequence). Supplemented by reference TRBV7-9 and TRBJ2-4, the full variable domain reads DTGVSQNPRHKITKRGQNVTFRCDPISEHNRLYWYRQTLGQGPEFLTYFQNEAQLEKSRLLSDRFSAERPKGSFSTLEIQRTEQGDSAMYLCASSSPRNIQYFGAGTRLSVL.

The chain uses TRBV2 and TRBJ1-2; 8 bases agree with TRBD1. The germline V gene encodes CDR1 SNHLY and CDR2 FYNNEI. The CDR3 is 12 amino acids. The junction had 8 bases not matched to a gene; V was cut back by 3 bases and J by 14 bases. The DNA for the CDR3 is TGTGCCAGCAGTGACCGGGACAGGCAGGTAACCTTC. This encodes CASSDRDRQVTF.

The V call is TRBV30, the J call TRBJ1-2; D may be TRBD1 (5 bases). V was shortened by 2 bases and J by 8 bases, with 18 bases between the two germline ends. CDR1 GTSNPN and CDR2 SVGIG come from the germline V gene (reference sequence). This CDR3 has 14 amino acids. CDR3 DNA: TGTGCCTGGAGTCCCGGGGACCCCGCCTTAGGCTACACCTTC. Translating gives CAWSPGDPALGYTF. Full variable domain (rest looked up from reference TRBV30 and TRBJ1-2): SQTIHQWPATLVQPVGSPLSLECTVEGTSNPNLYWYRQAAGRGLQLLFYSVGIGQISSEVPQNLSASRPQDRQFILSSKKLLLSDSGFYLCAWSPGDPALGYTFGSGTRLTVV.